The T cell receptor beta chain described here comes from a study of OX40 agonist ivuxolimab in advanced cancers. Study summary: From roughly 20 to 79 years was the age range, with a mean of around 56 years, and nearly 85% were male.

TCRdb's table, derived via immunoSEQ multiplex PCR, lists solely in-frame clones and lacks some. The sample has 70,000 to 85,000 clones; 65% to 90% are singletons. Baseline was the first blood sampling point, followed by cycle 4 day 1 and cycle 7 day 1. As regards this clone: As yet, its antigen is unknown.

The germline V gene has CDR1 SGHRS and CDR2 YFSETQ. There are 19 residues in the CDR3. V lost 0 bases and J 0 bases, leaving 21 bases between the germline ends. Study observations and caveats: Antigen specificity remained undetermined for the expanded peripheral T cells. Clonal expansion was seen in CD4+ and CD8+ blood T cells by week 6 at 0.1 to 3.0 mg/kg.

The genes are TRBV5-1 and TRBJ1-2; D is uncertain. Specimen: CD4+ or CD8+ T cells sorted from blood, collected in a trial of the OX40 agonist ivuxolimab. This clonotype was obtained from an adult with an advanced solid tumor such as melanoma, head and neck, liver or kidney cancer. CDR3 protein: CASSLVVTYGTPANYGYTF. CDR3 in DNA: TGCGCCAGCAGCTTGGTAGTTACGTACGGTACCCCAGCTAACTATGGCTACACCTTC.